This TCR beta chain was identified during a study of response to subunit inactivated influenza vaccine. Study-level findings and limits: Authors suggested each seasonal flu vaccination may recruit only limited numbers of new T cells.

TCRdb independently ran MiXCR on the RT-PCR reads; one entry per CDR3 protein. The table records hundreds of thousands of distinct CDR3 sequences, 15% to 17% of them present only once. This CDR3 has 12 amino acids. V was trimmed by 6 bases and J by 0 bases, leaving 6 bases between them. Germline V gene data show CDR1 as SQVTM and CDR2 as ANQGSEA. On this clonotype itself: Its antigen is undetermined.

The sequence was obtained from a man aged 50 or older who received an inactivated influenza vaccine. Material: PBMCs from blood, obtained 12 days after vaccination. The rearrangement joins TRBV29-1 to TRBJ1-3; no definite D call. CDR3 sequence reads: CSVANSGNTIYF. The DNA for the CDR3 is TGCAGCGTAGCTAACTCTGGAAACACCATATATTTT.